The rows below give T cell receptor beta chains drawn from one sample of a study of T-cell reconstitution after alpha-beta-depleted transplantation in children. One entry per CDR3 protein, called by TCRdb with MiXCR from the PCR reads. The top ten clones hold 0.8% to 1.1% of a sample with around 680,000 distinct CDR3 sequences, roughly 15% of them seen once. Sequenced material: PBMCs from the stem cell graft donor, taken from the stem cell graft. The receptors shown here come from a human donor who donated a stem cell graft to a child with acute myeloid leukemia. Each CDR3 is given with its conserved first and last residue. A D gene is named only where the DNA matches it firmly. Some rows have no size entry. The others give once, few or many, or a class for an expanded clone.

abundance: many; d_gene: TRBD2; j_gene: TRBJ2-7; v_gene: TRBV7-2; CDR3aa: CASSLGSGEHYEQYF; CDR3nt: TGTGCCAGCAGCTTAGGGAGCGGGGAGCACTACGAGCAGTACTTC
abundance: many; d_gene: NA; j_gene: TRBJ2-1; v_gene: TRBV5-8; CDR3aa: CASSLRGASYNEQFF; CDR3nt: TGTGCCAGCAGCTTGCGGGGGGCATCCTACAATGAGCAGTTCTTC
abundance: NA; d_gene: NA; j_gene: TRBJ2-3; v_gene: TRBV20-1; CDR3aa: CSASTRSTDTQYF; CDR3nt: TGCAGTGCTAGTACAAGGAGCACAGATACGCAGTATTTT
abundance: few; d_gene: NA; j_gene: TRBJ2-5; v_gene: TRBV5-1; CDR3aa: CASRAYRGRETQYF; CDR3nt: TGCGCCAGCAGGGCCTACCGGGGGCGAGAGACCCAGTACTTC
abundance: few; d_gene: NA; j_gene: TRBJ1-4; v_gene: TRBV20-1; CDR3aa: CSARISYEKLFF; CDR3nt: TGCAGTGCTAGAATTTCATATGAAAAACTGTTTTTT
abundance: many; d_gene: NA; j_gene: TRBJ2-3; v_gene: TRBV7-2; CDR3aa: CASSIPPETQYF; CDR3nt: TGTGCCAGCAGCATTCCCCCTGAGACGCAGTATTTT
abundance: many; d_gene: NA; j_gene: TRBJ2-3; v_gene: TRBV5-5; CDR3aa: CASSFIQALRRTDTQYF; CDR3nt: TGTGCCAGCAGCTTCATCCAGGCTTTAAGACGCACAGATACGCAGTATTTT
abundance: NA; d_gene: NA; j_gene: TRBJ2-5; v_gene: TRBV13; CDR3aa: CASSTGTETQYF; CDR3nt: TGTGCCAGCAGCACAGGGACGGAGACCCAGTACTTC
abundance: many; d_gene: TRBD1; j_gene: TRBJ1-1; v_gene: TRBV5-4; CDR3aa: CASSLAPGGAVTEAFF; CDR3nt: TGTGCCAGCAGCTTGGCCCCAGGGGGCGCGGTCACTGAAGCTTTCTTT
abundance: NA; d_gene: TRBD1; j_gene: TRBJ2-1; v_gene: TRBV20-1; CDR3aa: CSARDRDRVLDEQFF; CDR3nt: TGCAGTGCTAGAGATCGGGACAGGGTCTTGGATGAGCAGTTCTTC
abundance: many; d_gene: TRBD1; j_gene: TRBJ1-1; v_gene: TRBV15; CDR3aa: CATSNLFRTGNTEAFF; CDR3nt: TGTGCCACCAGCAACCTCTTCCGGACAGGGAACACTGAAGCTTTCTTT
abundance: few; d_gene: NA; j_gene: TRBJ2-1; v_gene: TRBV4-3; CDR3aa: CASSQTRGLRWAEQFF; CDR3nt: TGCGCCAGCAGCCAGACTCGGGGGCTCAGGTGGGCTGAGCAGTTCTTC
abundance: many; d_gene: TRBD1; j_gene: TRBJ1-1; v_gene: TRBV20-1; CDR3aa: CSARQGTNTEAFF; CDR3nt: TGCAGTGCTCGACAGGGAACGAACACTGAAGCTTTCTTT
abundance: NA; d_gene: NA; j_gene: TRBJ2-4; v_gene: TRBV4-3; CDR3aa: CASSQGGTELAKNIQYF; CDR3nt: TGCGCCAGCAGCCAAGGGGGTACAGAGTTAGCCAAAAACATTCAGTACTTC
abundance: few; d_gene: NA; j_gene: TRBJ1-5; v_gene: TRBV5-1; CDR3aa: CASSPLGLYSNQPQHF; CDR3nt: TGCGCCAGCAGCCCCCTGGGACTGTATAGCAATCAGCCCCAGCATTTT
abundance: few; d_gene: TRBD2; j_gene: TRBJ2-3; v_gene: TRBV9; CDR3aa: CASTGTSGTSGGTDTQYF; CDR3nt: TGTGCCAGCACCGGAACATCGGGGACTAGCGGAGGCACAGATACGCAGTATTTT